This is a list of T cell receptor beta chains from one sample in a study of T cells in Graves' hyperthyroidism and ophthalmopathy. TCRdb reanalysed the multiplex PCR reads using MiXCR and keeps one entry per CDR3 protein. The table has roughly 380,000 distinct CDR3 sequences, approximately 14% seen once. Material: blood. The receptors come from an older woman with Graves' hyperthyroidism. CDR3s include the opening cysteine and the closing phenylalanine or tryptophan. D genes are given only for firm matches. The size of a clone is reported for some rows only, either as once, few or many, or as a class for expanded clones.

TGTGCCAGCAGCTGGGGTAGCGGGAGCTCCTACGAGCAGTACTTC,CASSWGSGSSYEQYF,TRBV7-6,TRBJ2-7,TRBD2,many,15
TGTGCCAGCAGCGTAGCTGGGACAGGGTCTCCCTACGAGCAGTACTTC,CASSVAGTGSPYEQYF,TRBV9,TRBJ2-7,TRBD1,-,16
TGTGCCAGCAGCCTCACAAAGAGGAACACTGAAGCTTTCTTT,CASSLTKRNTEAFF,TRBV6-1,TRBJ1-1,-,many,14
TGTGCCAGCAGCCCCCGTTTTGATGGCTACACCTTC,CASSPRFDGYTF,TRBV12-3/TRBV12-4,TRBJ1-2,-,few,12
TGTGCCAGTATCCCGACAGGGGGCTCCTACAATGAGCAGTTCTTC,CASIPTGGSYNEQFF,TRBV19,TRBJ2-1,TRBD1,few,15
TGTGCCAGCAGCTTAGCCCCCCGGACAAACAACTATGGCTACACCTTC,CASSLAPRTNNYGYTF,TRBV7-2,TRBJ1-2,-,many,16
TGTGCCAGCAGCTTAGTACAAATGAACACTGAAGCTTTCTTT,CASSLVQMNTEAFF,TRBV7-9,TRBJ1-1,-,many,14
TGTGCCAGCAGCTTTGGAGGGGGCGGGATCAGCACCGGGGAGCTGTTTTTT,CASSFGGGGISTGELFF,TRBV13,TRBJ2-2,-,-,17
TGTGCCAGCAGCTTGGACTTACTTGGGATTAGCGGGAGTGGAACAGATACGCAGTATTTT,CASSLDLLGISGSGTDTQYF,TRBV11-2,TRBJ2-3,TRBD2,many,20
TGTGCCAGCCTTAGACTAGCGGGAGGGCCTAGGACGACAGATACGCAGTATTTT,CASLRLAGGPRTTDTQYF,TRBV27,TRBJ2-3,TRBD2,many,18
TGTGCCAGCAGTGATGGGCCTACGCAGTATTTT,CASSDGPTQYF,TRBV2,TRBJ2-3,-,many,11
TGCGCCAGCAGCTCGCTTTTCAGGCGGAATGAGCAGTTCTTC,CASSSLFRRNEQFF,TRBV5-1,TRBJ2-1,-,few,14
TGTGCCAGCAGTCTAATCGACAGGGGTGGGGAACTGTTTTTT,CASSLIDRGGELFF,TRBV28,TRBJ2-2,TRBD1,-,14
TGTGCCAGCAGCGTATCCCCCGGAAATGAAGAGACCCAGTACTTC,CASSVSPGNEETQYF,TRBV9,TRBJ2-5,-,few,15
TGTGCCAGCAGTCCCCTGGACAGGGGAGACTATGGCTACACCTTC,CASSPLDRGDYGYTF,TRBV27,TRBJ1-2,TRBD1,many,15
TGTGCCAGCAGCGACAGGGGAGAAGGCGGCTACACCTTC,CASSDRGEGGYTF,TRBV3-1,TRBJ1-2,TRBD1,many,13
TGCGCCAGCACATCCCTAGCGGACACAGATACGCAGTATTTT,CASTSLADTDTQYF,TRBV4-1,TRBJ2-3,TRBD2,few,14
TGTGCCAGCAGCATAGGACTAGCGGGAAGCACAGATACGCAGTATTTT,CASSIGLAGSTDTQYF,TRBV3-1,TRBJ2-3,TRBD2,-,16